This T cell receptor beta chain was sequenced for a study of monozygotic twins with inflammatory bowel disease. Overall study findings and caveats: Healthy co-twins had higher TCRbeta inverse Simpson diversity than their IBD twins.

The CDR3 length is 17 residues. From germline, CDR1 is SGHAT and CDR2 FQDESV (reference sequence). Comments on this clonotype: Its specificity is not known.

With the 5' RACE reads reprocessed, TCRdb shows one record per CDR3 protein and no DNA. This table lists 420,000 or so distinct CDR3 sequences. This receptor was obtained from a human donor with ulcerative colitis or Crohn's disease, or a healthy co-twin of an affected twin (not recorded which). The chain recombines TRBV11-1 with TRBJ2-3; there is no DNA to check the TCRdb D call of TRBD2. Sequenced sample: blood. The CDR3 loop reads CASSLGTAVQGTDTQYF.